This entry is about one TCR beta chain. The data were obtained in a study of T cell changes during pregnancy in multiple sclerosis. TCRdb's table, derived via immunoSEQ multiplex PCR, lists solely in-frame clones and lacks some. The sample carries over 50,000 clones, 93% recorded once. Germline V gene lookup returns CDR1 MNHEY and CDR2 SVGAGI. This CDR3 has 12 residues. Deletions cut 2 bases from V and 6 bases from J, with 8 bases between. The genes are TRBV6-5 and TRBJ2-7, with D possibly matching TRBD1 (6 bases). Here the sequenced sample was peripheral blood, taken in the second trimester of pregnancy. This TCR derives from a female donor with multiple sclerosis, enrolled in a pregnancy study. The CDR3, as DNA: TGTGCCAGCAGTTACATCAGGGGCGAGCAGTACTTC. Encoded protein: CASSYIRGEQYF.